This T cell receptor beta chain was identified in a study of blood T cell repertoires in COVID-19. Background on the study: Whether acute or convalescent, the COVID-19 samples came from the United States, Italy and Spain. Sample material is recorded as cDNA or gDNA derived from T cells, B-cell-depleted T cells, or PBMCs.

In the source study's methods: It was from reference gene primer amplification that nucleated cell counts were estimated. Data came from immunoSEQ multiplex PCR; TCRdb stores just in-frame clones and leaves some out. The V and J calls and clone size come from that table; D and trimming were worked out from the DNA. Counted here are about 360,000 clones, around 84% occurring once; the ten biggest clones make up roughly 3.1%. The CDR3 covers 17 residues. This TCR came from a human donor in a cohort sampled during active COVID-19. The chain employs TRBV21-1 and TRBJ1-6; the table's D call, TRBD1, has no DNA check behind it. TRBV21-1 is tagged as a pseudogene. Sample: peripheral blood. This CDR3 is CASSKKEGGCYNSPLHF. CDR3 coding DNA: TGTGCCAGCAGCAAAAAGGAAGGGGGCTGCTATAATTCACCCCTCCACTTT.